The T cell receptor (beta chain) described here comes from a study of T cells in Graves' hyperthyroidism and ophthalmopathy. Across the study: Any treatment followed the collection of peripheral blood at initial diagnosis. Whole-study results and caveats: In validation, the model predicted ophthalmopathy. These predictions came a median roughly seven months before onset.

The investigators amplified TCR beta CDR3 regions from RNA transcripts. The HTBI primer set was used in a first-round RT-PCR of the TCR CDR3. One entry per CDR3 protein results from TCRdb running MiXCR on the multiplex PCR reads. The repertoire holds approximately 600,000 distinct CDR3 sequences, with roughly 14% as singletons. This clonotype was observed many times. Its antigen remains unknown. Trimming cost V 3 bases and J 4 bases; bases outside gene matches: 7. The germline V gene encodes CDR1 DFQATT and CDR2 SNEGSKA (reference sequence). CDR3 length equals 14 residues. This chain connects TRBV20-1 to TRBJ2-7; the match to TRBD2 covers 9 bases. The sample comprised blood. The source is a woman in her thirties or forties with Graves' ophthalmopathy. The CDR3 is CSASEYSGSYEQYF. In nucleotides, the CDR3 is TGCAGTGCTAGCGAATATAGCGGGAGTTACGAGCAGTACTTC.